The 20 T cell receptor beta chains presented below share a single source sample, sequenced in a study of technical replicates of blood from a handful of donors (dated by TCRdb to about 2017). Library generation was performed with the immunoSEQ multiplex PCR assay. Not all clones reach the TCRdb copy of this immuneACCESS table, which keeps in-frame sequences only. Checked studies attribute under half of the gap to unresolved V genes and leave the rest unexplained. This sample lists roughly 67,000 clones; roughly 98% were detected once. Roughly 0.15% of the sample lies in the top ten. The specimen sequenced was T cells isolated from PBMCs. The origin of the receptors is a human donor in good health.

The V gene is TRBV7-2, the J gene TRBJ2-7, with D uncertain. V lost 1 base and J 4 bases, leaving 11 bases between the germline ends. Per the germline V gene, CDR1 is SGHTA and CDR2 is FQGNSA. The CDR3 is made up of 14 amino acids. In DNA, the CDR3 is TGTGCCAGCAGCTTAGACTTGATTTTATACGAGCAGTACTTC. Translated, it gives CASSLDLILYEQYF.

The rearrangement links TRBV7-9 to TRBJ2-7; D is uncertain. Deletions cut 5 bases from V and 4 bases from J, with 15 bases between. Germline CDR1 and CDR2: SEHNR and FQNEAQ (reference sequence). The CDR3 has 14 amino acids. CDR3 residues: CASSPRGIPYEQYF. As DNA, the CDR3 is TGTGCCAGCAGCCCGCGAGGCATACCTTACGAGCAGTACTTC.

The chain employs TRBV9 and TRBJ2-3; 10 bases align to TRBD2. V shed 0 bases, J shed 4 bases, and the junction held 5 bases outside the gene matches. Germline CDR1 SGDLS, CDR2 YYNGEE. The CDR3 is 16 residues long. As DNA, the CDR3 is TGTGCCAGCAGCGTAGTGCTAGCGGGGGCTGCAGATACGCAGTATTTT. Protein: CASSVVLAGAADTQYF.

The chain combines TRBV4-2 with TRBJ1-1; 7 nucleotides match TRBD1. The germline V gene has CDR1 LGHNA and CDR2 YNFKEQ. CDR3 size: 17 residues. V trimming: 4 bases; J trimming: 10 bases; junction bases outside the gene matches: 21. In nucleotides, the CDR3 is TGTGCCAGCAGCCCAAACCAAAGACAGGGTAAGGCCCTTGGAGCTTTCTTT. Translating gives CASSPNQRQGKALGAFF.

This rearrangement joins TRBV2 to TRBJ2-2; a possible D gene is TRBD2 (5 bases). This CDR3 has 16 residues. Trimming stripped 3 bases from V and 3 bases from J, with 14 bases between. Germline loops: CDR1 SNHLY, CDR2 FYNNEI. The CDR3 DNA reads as TGTGCCAGCAGTGAGTTAGCGCGGAAATACACCGGGGAGCTGTTTTTT. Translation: CASSELARKYTGELFF.

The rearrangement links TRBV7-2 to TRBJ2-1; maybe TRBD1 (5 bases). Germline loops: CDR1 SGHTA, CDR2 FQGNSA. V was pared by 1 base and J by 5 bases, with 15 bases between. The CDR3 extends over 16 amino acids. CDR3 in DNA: TGTGCCAGCAGCTTAGGTTCTTGGCAGGGTAACAATGAGCAGTTCTTC. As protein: CASSLGSWQGNNEQFF.

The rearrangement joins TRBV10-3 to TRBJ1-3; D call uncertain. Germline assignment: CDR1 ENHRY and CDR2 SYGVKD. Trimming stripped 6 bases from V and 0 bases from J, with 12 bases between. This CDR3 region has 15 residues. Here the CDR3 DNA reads TGTGCCATCAGAGAGAGCGTCAGCTCTGGAAACACCATATATTTT. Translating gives CAIRESVSSGNTIYF.

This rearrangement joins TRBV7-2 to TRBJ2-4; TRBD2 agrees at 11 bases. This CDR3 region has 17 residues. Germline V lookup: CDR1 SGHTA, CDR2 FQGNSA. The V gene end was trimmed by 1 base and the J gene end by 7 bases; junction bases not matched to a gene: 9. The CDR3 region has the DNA TGTGCCAGCAGCTTAGAGGTAGCGGGGGGGCCGGGGAACATTCAGTACTTC. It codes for CASSLEVAGGPGNIQYF.

This CDR3 reads CARALRGQSSYNEQFF. The CDR3, as DNA: TGTGCCAGAGCTTTGCGGGGACAGAGCTCCTACAATGAGCAGTTCTTC. V is TRBV19 and J is TRBJ2-1; maybe TRBD1 (7 bases). This CDR3 is built from 16 residues. V shed 9 bases and J shed 0 bases, with 18 bases lying between them. Germline values: CDR1 LNHDA, CDR2 SQIVND (reference sequence).

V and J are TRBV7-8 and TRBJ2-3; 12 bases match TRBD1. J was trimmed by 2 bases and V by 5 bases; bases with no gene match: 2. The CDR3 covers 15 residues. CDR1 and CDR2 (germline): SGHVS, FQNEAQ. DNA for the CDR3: TGTGCCAGCAGCCGGGACAGGGGGCTCACAGATACGCAGTATTTT. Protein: CASSRDRGLTDTQYF.

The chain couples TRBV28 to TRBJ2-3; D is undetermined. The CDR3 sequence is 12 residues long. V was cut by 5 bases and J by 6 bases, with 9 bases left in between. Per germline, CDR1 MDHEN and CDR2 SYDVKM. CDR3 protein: CASSTPGDTQYF. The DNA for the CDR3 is TGTGCCAGCAGTACCCCCGGGGATACGCAGTATTTT.

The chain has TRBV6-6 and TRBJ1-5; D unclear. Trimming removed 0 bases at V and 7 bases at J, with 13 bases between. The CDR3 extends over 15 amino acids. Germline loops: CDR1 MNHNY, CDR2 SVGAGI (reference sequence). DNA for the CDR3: TGTGCCAGCAGTTACTCCGCGGGTACTGAGCAGCCCCAGCATTTT. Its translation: CASSYSAGTEQPQHF.

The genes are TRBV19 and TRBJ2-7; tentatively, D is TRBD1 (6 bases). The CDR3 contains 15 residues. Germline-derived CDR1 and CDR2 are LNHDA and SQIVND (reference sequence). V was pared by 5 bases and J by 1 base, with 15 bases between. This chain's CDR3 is CASSPGHQGSYEQYF. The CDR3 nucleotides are TGTGCCAGTAGTCCGGGACACCAAGGGTCCTACGAGCAGTACTTC.

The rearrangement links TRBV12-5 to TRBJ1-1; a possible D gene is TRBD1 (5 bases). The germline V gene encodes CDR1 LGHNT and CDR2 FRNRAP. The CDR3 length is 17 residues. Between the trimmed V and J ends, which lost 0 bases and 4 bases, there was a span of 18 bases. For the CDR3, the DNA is TGTGCTAGTGGTTTGGTACTGGGGGGGAGTATAGGCACTGAAGCTTTCTTT. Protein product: CASGLVLGGSIGTEAFF.

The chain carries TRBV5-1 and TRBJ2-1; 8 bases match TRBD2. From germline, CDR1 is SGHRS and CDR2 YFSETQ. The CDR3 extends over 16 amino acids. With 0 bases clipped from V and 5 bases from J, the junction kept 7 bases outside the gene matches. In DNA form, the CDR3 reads TGCGCCAGCAGCTTGGGCATTCAAGCGGGGGACAATGAGCAGTTCTTC. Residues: CASSLGIQAGDNEQFF.

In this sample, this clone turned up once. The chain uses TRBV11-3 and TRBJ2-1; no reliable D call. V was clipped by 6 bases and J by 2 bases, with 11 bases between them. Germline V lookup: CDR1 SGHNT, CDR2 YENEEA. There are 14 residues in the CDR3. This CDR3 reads CASSPTTAYNEQFF. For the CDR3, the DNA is TGTGCCAGCAGTCCTACAACAGCCTACAATGAGCAGTTCTTC.

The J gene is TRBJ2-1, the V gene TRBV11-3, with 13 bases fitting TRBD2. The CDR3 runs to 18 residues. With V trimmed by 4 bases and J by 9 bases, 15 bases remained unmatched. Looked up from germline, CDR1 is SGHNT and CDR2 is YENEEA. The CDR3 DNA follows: TGTGCCAGCAGCTCCTCCAACCCTAGACTAGCGGGAGGCGGTGAGCAGTTCTTC. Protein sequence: CASSSSNPRLAGGGEQFF. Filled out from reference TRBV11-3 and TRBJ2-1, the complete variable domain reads EAGVVQSPRYKIIEKKQPVAFWCNPISGHNTLYWYLQNLGQGPELLIRYENEEAVDDSQLPKDRFSAERLKGVDSTLKIQPAELGDSAVYLCASSSSNPRLAGGGEQFFGPGTRLTVL.

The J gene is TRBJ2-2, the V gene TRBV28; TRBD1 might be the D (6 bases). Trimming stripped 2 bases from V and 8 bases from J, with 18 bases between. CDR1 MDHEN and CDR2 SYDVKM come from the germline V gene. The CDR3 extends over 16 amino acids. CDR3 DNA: TGTGCCAGCAGTTTAAGCTGGGACATCGGGACAGGGGAGCTGTTTTTT. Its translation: CASSLSWDIGTGELFF.

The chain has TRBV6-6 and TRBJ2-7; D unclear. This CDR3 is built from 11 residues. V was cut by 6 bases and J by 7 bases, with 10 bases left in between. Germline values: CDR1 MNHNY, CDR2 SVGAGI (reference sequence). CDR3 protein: CASSTLLEQYF. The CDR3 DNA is TGTGCCAGCAGCACCCTACTGGAGCAGTACTTC.

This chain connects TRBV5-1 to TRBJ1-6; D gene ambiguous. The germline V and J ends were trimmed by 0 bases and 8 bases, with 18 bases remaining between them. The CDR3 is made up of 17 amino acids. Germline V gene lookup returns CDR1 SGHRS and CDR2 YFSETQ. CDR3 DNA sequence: TGCGCCAGCAGCTTGGGGCAGACTAACCCGTCGGATTCACCCCTCCACTTT. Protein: CASSLGQTNPSDSPLHF.